Below are 21 T cell receptor beta chains sequenced from a single sample in a study of blood T cell repertoires in COVID-19. Assay used: immunoSEQ multiplex PCR; TCRdb lists only in-frame clones, some missing. The table shows about 87,000 clones, with around 84% occurring only once. Sequenced input: peripheral blood. The receptors come from a man in his forties with acute or convalescent COVID-19.

The chain combines TRBV5-1 with TRBJ1-5; D might be TRBD1 (5 bases). Germline V gene data show CDR1 as SGHRS and CDR2 as YFSETQ. The CDR3 extends over 14 amino acids. Trimming removed 4 bases from V and 6 bases from J, with 14 bases in between. DNA of the CDR3: TGCGCCAGCAGCCCAGCACCGGGGGGTCAGCCCCAGCATTTT. Amino acid sequence: CASSPAPGGQPQHF.

This chain links TRBV12-3 or TRBV12-4 with TRBJ1-1; possible D gene TRBD1, 6 bases. The CDR3 extends over 13 amino acids. V was clipped by 4 bases and J by 3 bases, with 9 bases between them. CDR3 in amino acids: CASSSNRDTEAFF. The CDR3 DNA is TGTGCCAGCAGTTCGAACAGGGACACTGAAGCTTTCTTT.

The genes are TRBV6-1 and TRBJ1-1, with D possibly TRBD1 on 6 matching bases. Germline V CDR1 and CDR2: MNHNS, SASEGT. The V and J ends lost 7 bases and 7 bases respectively, with 19 bases between them. The CDR3 totals 14 residues. The CDR3 is CASISPTGPREAFF. The CDR3 region has the DNA TGTGCCAGCATCTCGCCGACAGGCCCCCGTGAAGCTTTCTTT.

The V call is TRBV5-1, the J call TRBJ1-1; weak D call: TRBD1 (6 bases). V was pared by 4 bases and J by 3 bases, with 16 bases between. Germline V gene lookup returns CDR1 SGHRS and CDR2 YFSETQ. The CDR3 spans 15 residues. The CDR3 DNA sequence: TGCGCCAGCAGCCTGGGGGCAGGGAGGGACACTGAAGCTTTCTTT. Translation gives CASSLGAGRDTEAFF.

The chain links TRBV6-5 to TRBJ1-5; D is perhaps TRBD1 (5 bases). V was pared by 4 bases and J by 6 bases, with 10 bases between. The length of the CDR3 is 13 residues. Per the germline V gene, CDR1 is MNHEY and CDR2 is SVGAGI. CDR3 bases: TGTGCCAGCAGTTTTGGACAAGTTCAGCCCCAGCATTTT. The encoded protein is CASSFGQVQPQHF.

The chain uses TRBV14 and TRBJ1-4; unclear D gene. CDR3 length equals 13 residues. Germline loops: CDR1 SGHDN, CDR2 FVKESK. V gave up 6 bases and J gave up 4 bases, with 9 bases separating them. CDR3 DNA sequence: TGTGCCAGCAGTAGGAGTTATAATGAAAAACTGTTTTTT. Protein product: CASSRSYNEKLFF.

The V and J genes are TRBV5-6 and TRBJ1-1; 7 nucleotides match TRBD1. The germline gives CDR1 SGHDT, CDR2 YYEEEE. CDR3 length: 15 residues. V lost 0 bases and J lost 9; bases outside the gene matches: 11. The CDR3 here is CASSLGTVAGGKAFF. The CDR3 nucleotides are TGTGCCAGCAGCTTGGGAACGGTAGCAGGGGGAAAAGCTTTCTTT.

J is TRBJ2-7 and V is TRBV2, with D possibly being TRBD2 (6 bases). CDR3 size: 14 residues. Germline V gives CDR1 SNHLY, CDR2 FYNNEI. The germline V and J ends were trimmed by 4 bases and 2 bases, with 12 bases remaining between them. CDR3 sequence (DNA): TGTGCCAGCAGTGCTTCCGGGGGTACCTACGAGCAGTACTTC. Translation: CASSASGGTYEQYF. The whole variable domain, remainder taken from reference TRBV2 and TRBJ2-7, is EPEVTQTPSHQVTQMGQEVILRCVPISNHLYFYWYRQILGQKVEFLVSFYNNEISEKSEIFDDQFSVERPDGSNFTLKIRSTKLEDSAMYFCASSASGGTYEQYFGPGTRLTVT.

The CDR3 is CATGQENYGYTF. CDR3 sequence (DNA): TGTGCCACTGGACAGGAGAACTATGGCTACACCTTC. The V and J genes are TRBV7-9 and TRBJ1-2; 7 bases are a match to TRBD1. This CDR3 contains 12 residues. Unmatched junction bases numbered 4, after V lost 10 bases and J lost 2 bases. From germline, CDR1 is SEHNR and CDR2 FQNEAQ (reference sequence).

The chain is built from TRBV29-1 and TRBJ2-1, with TRBD2 identical over 10 bases. This CDR3 contains 14 residues. V lost 5 bases, J lost 7 bases, and 8 bases stayed unmatched. Germline values: CDR1 SQVTM, CDR2 ANQGSEA. This CDR3 is CSVRAGGPRNEQFF. For the CDR3, the DNA is TGCAGCGTTCGAGCGGGGGGGCCACGGAATGAGCAGTTCTTC.

The V gene is TRBV5-4, the J gene TRBJ2-7; 13 bases map to TRBD2. The CDR3 extends over 16 amino acids. The V segment lost 4 bases and the J segment 2 bases; nucleotides outside the gene matches: 6. The germline CDR1 and CDR2 sequences are SGHNT and YYREEE (reference sequence). CDR3 sequence (DNA): TGTGCCAGCAGCCTAGGACTAGCGGGAGCCCCCTACGAGCAGTACTTC. Its translation is CASSLGLAGAPYEQYF.

The gene calls are TRBV5-1 and TRBJ1-1, with D uncertain. The germline V gene encodes CDR1 SGHRS and CDR2 YFSETQ. The ends were cut back, 4 bases at V and 3 bases at J, with 10 bases in the middle. CDR3 length: 13 amino acids. CDR3 sequence reads: CASSIRGDTEAFF. CDR3 DNA: TGCGCCAGCAGCATCCGTGGAGACACTGAAGCTTTCTTT. Using reference TRBV5-1 and TRBJ1-1 for the parts outside the CDR3, the full variable domain is KAGVTQTPRYLIKTRGQQVTLSCSPISGHRSVSWYQQTPGQGLQFLFEYFSETQRNKGNFPGRFSGRQFSNSRSEMNVSTLELGDSALYLCASSIRGDTEAFFGQGTRLTVV.

The J gene is TRBJ2-3, the V gene TRBV25-1, with D tentatively TRBD2 (6 bases). The CDR3 consists of 15 residues. Trimming pared 3 bases from V and 2 bases from J, leaving 12 bases between. Germline CDR1 and CDR2: MGHDK and SYGVNS. The CDR3 DNA sequence: TGTGCCAGCAGTGAGGGAGGTGTAGTCACAGATACGCAGTATTTT. It codes for CASSEGGVVTDTQYF.

This rearrangement joins TRBV12-3 or TRBV12-4 to TRBJ2-1; unclear D gene. Trimming removed 5 bases at V and 8 bases at J, with 10 bases between. CDR3 length equals 12 residues. CDR3 in amino acids: CASSALVDEQFF. In DNA form, the CDR3 reads TGTGCCAGCAGTGCATTAGTTGATGAGCAGTTCTTC.

This chain links TRBV7-9 with TRBJ2-1, with 11 bases matching TRBD2. From germline, CDR1 is SEHNR and CDR2 FQNEAQ (reference sequence). The CDR3 extends over 17 amino acids. V lost 3 bases and J lost 6; bases outside the gene matches: 10. The DNA of the CDR3 is TGTGCCAGCAGCTTCTCTAGCGGGAGGACCCTTGGCAATGAGCAGTTCTTC. It is translated as CASSFSSGRTLGNEQFF.

This clone came up once. The rearrangement links TRBV5-4 to TRBJ2-7; TRBD1 is a possible D gene (7 bases). V dropped 3 bases and J dropped 7 bases, with 17 bases sitting between them. There are 14 residues in the CDR3. CDR1 is SGHNT, CDR2 YYREEE, per germline (reference sequence). Here the CDR3 DNA reads TGTGCCAGCAGCTATGACAGGGACTTACGAGAGCAGTACTTC. This encodes CASSYDRDLREQYF. Supplemented by reference TRBV5-4 and TRBJ2-7, the full variable domain reads ETGVTQSPTHLIKTRGQQVTLRCSSQSGHNTVSWYQQALGQGPQFIFQYYREEENGRGNFPPRFSGLQFPNYSSELNVNALELDDSALYLCASSYDRDLREQYFGPGTRLTVT.

Here the CDR3 reads CASRQPTSPLHF. Here the CDR3 DNA reads TGTGCCAGCAGGCAACCTACTTCACCCCTCCACTTT. The gene calls are TRBV2 and TRBJ1-6, with D hard to call. Germline lookup yields CDR1 SNHLY and CDR2 FYNNEI. CDR3 length equals 12 residues. Between the trimmed V and J ends, which lost 6 bases and 9 bases, there was a span of 9 bases.

The chain combines TRBV24-1 with TRBJ2-7; weak D call: TRBD1 (5 bases). Germline values: CDR1 KGHDR, CDR2 SFDVKD. This CDR3 has 12 amino acids. Deletions cut 3 bases from V and 5 bases from J, with 7 bases between. CDR3 DNA: TGTGCCACCAGTGATGTGACAGACGAGCAGTACTTC. This translates into CATSDVTDEQYF.

This chain links TRBV6-5 with TRBJ1-3; TRBD1 is a possible D gene (5 bases). This CDR3 is built from 14 residues. In germline, CDR1 is MNHEY, CDR2 SVGAGI. V dropped 6 bases and J dropped 0 bases, with 9 bases sitting between them. The CDR3 region is CASRPGISGNTIYF. The CDR3 nucleotides are TGTGCCAGCAGACCAGGGATCTCTGGAAACACCATATATTTT.

The gene calls are TRBV19 and TRBJ1-3; D gene ambiguous. The length of the CDR3 is 13 residues. The germline V gene encodes CDR1 LNHDA and CDR2 SQIVND (reference sequence). Trimming stripped 10 bases from V and 0 bases from J, with 10 bases between. The CDR3 region has the DNA TGTGCCATTTCGAGCGCCTCTGGAAACACCATATATTTT. Translating it yields CAISSASGNTIYF.

The gene calls are TRBV6-5 and TRBJ1-2; TRBD1 aligns across 8 bases. Trimming at V came to 0 bases and at J to 8 bases, leaving 8 bases not matched to a gene. The germline V gene has CDR1 MNHEY and CDR2 SVGAGI. The CDR3 totals 15 residues. The CDR3 protein is CASSYSTQGARGYTF. Here the CDR3 DNA reads TGTGCCAGCAGTTACTCGACCCAGGGGGCGCGGGGCTACACCTTC.